The next 30 T cell receptor beta chains were all read from a single sample in a study of T cell responses to AZD1222 COVID-19 vaccine. Assay used: immunoSEQ multiplex PCR; TCRdb lists only in-frame clones, some missing. The repertoire holds some 71,000 clones, with 89% as singletons. The input for sequencing was peripheral blood, taken 28 days after the second AZD1222 dose. The receptors shown here come from an adult who received the AZD1222 COVID-19 vaccine.

V and J are TRBV15 and TRBJ2-7; D tentatively fits TRBD1 or TRBD2 (5 bases each). CDR1 and CDR2 from the germline V gene are LNHNV and YYDKDF (reference sequence). The V end lost 9 bases, the J end lost 2 bases, and 14 bases lay between the germline ends. The CDR3 totals 13 residues. For the CDR3, the DNA is TGTGCCACTGCTAGGTGGGGGACCTACGAGCAGTACTTC. Protein: CATARWGTYEQYF.

This clone was seen only once. This chain links TRBV7-8 with TRBJ1-6; 8 bases are shared with TRBD1. This CDR3 contains 19 residues. Per germline, CDR1 SGHVS and CDR2 FQNEAQ. Trimming took 5 bases from V and 8 from J; bases not matched to a gene: 20. The CDR3 nucleotides read TGTGCCAGCAGCCCTACTCGGACAGGGAGGGATAAGTGGTATTCACCCCTCCACTTT. It is translated as CASSPTRTGRDKWYSPLHF.

This clone was seen once. The chain employs TRBV6-5 and TRBJ2-4; 8 bases are shared with TRBD1. V was clipped by 7 bases and J by 6 bases; unmatched bases: 5. From germline, CDR1 is MNHEY and CDR2 SVGAGI. CDR3 length equals 13 residues. DNA of the CDR3: TGTGCCAGCATAGCAGGGGGCGTAAACATTCAGTACTTC. It yields the protein CASIAGGVNIQYF.

The rearrangement links TRBV21-1 to TRBJ2-5. TRBV21-1 represents a pseudogene. The length of the CDR3 is 13 residues. This chain's CDR3 is CASSKAKKETQYF. The CDR3 nucleotides are TGTGCCAGCAGCAAAGCGAAGAAAGAGACCCAGTACTTC.

The rearrangement uses TRBV11-2 and TRBJ2-1, with 16 bases matching TRBD2. CDR3 size: 16 residues. V was pared by 5 bases and J by 9 bases, with 7 bases of the junction left unmatched. Looked up from germline, CDR1 is SGHAT and CDR2 is FQNNGV. CDR3 bases: TGTGCCAGCAGCCCCGGGACTAGCGGGAGGGCGGCTGAGCAGTTCTTC. Protein sequence: CASSPGTSGRAAEQFF.

The chain couples TRBV2 to TRBJ1-1; D is ambiguous. The CDR3 length is 15 residues. In germline, CDR1 is SNHLY, CDR2 FYNNEI. The V and J ends lost 3 bases and 1 base respectively, with 12 bases between them. The CDR3 protein is CASSEQAARNTEAFF. CDR3 nucleotide sequence: TGTGCCAGCAGTGAGCAGGCAGCCAGGAACACTGAAGCTTTCTTT.

The V call is TRBV14, the J call TRBJ2-1, with 9 positions matching TRBD1. J lost 3 bases, V lost 4 bases, and 13 bases had no gene match. Germline V gene data show CDR1 as SGHDN and CDR2 as FVKESK. CDR3 length: 18 residues. CDR3 residues: CASSPIPGQGTGYNEQFF. CDR3 bases: TGTGCCAGCAGCCCCATCCCGGGACAGGGAACGGGCTACAATGAGCAGTTCTTC.

This rearrangement joins TRBV7-9 to TRBJ1-2; no definite D call. The germline gives CDR1 SEHNR, CDR2 FQNEAQ (reference sequence). V lost 5 bases and J lost 2, with 9 bases in between. The CDR3 is 13 residues long. In DNA, the CDR3 is TGTGCCAGCAGCCGCTCCCAAAACTATGGCTACACCTTC. This sequence encodes CASSRSQNYGYTF. Based on the CDR3 plus reference TRBV7-9 and TRBJ1-2, the full variable domain is DTGVSQNPRHKITKRGQNVTFRCDPISEHNRLYWYRQTLGQGPEFLTYFQNEAQLEKSRLLSDRFSAERPKGSFSTLEIQRTEQGDSAMYLCASSRSQNYGYTFGSGTRLTVV.

The chain employs TRBV14 and TRBJ1-4; 7 positions agree with TRBD1. This CDR3 region has 17 residues. V lost 10 bases, J lost 2 bases, and 16 bases stayed unmatched. Germline CDR1 and CDR2: SGHDN and FVKESK. DNA for the CDR3: TGTGCCACTCCTCCCCCAAGACAGGGCTTGACTAATGAAAAACTGTTTTTT. Amino acid sequence: CATPPPRQGLTNEKLFF.

This rearrangement joins TRBV11-2 to TRBJ2-5, with unresolved D. The CDR3 extends over 12 amino acids. The V and J ends lost 6 bases and 2 bases respectively, with 7 bases between them. Looked up from germline, CDR1 is SGHAT and CDR2 is FQNNGV. CDR3 sequence: CASSRSQETQYF. The CDR3 DNA is TGTGCCAGCAGTAGAAGTCAAGAGACCCAGTACTTC. Based on the CDR3 plus reference TRBV11-2 and TRBJ2-5, the full variable domain is EAGVAQSPRYKIIEKRQSVAFWCNPISGHATLYWYQQILGQGPKLLIQFQNNGVVDDSQLPKDRFSAERLKGVDSTLKIQPAKLEDSAVYLCASSRSQETQYFGPGTRLLVL.

The chain recombines TRBV19 with TRBJ2-2, with D possibly TRBD2 on 5 matching bases. V gave up 10 bases and J gave up 2 bases, with 14 bases separating them. The CDR3 is 14 residues long. The germline V gene has CDR1 LNHDA and CDR2 SQIVND (reference sequence). The CDR3 coding sequence is TGTGCCACGCTTACTAGAGCCAACACCGGGGAGCTGTTTTTT. This sequence encodes CATLTRANTGELFF.

V usage is TRBV10-3 and J usage is TRBJ2-7; maybe TRBD2 (6 bases). V was cut by 5 bases and J by 1 base, with 15 bases left in between. This CDR3 contains 15 residues. Germline V gene lookup returns CDR1 ENHRY and CDR2 SYGVKD. The CDR3 nucleotides are TGTGCCATCAGTCCAGGAGGGGACTTATCCTACGAGCAGTACTTC. It codes for CAISPGGDLSYEQYF.

This chain joins TRBV18 and TRBJ1-3; 8 nucleotides agree with TRBD1. This CDR3 has 14 amino acids. Germline V lookup: CDR1 KGHSH, CDR2 LQKENI. The V and J ends lost 4 bases and 2 bases, in that order; junction bases with no gene match: 1. CDR3 loop: CASSLDRAGNTIYF. The CDR3, as DNA: TGTGCCAGCTCACTGGACAGGGCTGGAAACACCATATATTTT.

The chain couples TRBV3-1 (or the pseudogene TRBV3-2) to TRBJ2-1; no reliable D call. CDR3 length equals 12 residues. Trimming took off 3 bases at V and 10 bases at J, with 10 bases between the two ends. Germline CDR1 reads LGHDT; CDR2 reads YNNKEL (reference sequence). CDR3 in DNA: TGTGCCAGCAGCCATCAATTGGGCGAGCAGTTCTTC. It translates to CASSHQLGEQFF.

In this sample, this clone turned up a few times. The chain links TRBV2 to TRBJ2-2; no firm D call. V dropped 10 bases and J dropped 2 bases, with 11 bases sitting between them. Germline V CDR1 and CDR2: SNHLY, FYNNEI. This CDR3 comprises 13 residues. The DNA of the CDR3 is TGTGCCACGGGTTCTTCCAACACCGGGGAGCTGTTTTTT. It specifies CATGSSNTGELFF.

The genes are TRBV3-1 (or the pseudogene TRBV3-2) and TRBJ2-7; 11 nucleotides agree with TRBD2. The germline gives CDR1 LGHDT, CDR2 YNNKEL (reference sequence). The CDR3 runs 17 residues. The V gene end was trimmed by 0 bases and the J gene end by 2 bases; junction bases not matched to a gene: 6. The CDR3 spells CASSQELLAGVTYEQYF. CDR3 in DNA: TGTGCCAGCAGCCAAGAACTACTAGCGGGAGTTACCTACGAGCAGTACTTC.

The rearrangement joins TRBV29-1 to TRBJ2-5, with D hard to call. The CDR3 is made up of 11 amino acids. Per germline, CDR1 SQVTM and CDR2 ANQGSEA. The germline V and J ends were trimmed by 6 bases and 3 bases, with 8 bases remaining between them. The CDR3 is CSVYPEETQYF. CDR3 sequence (DNA): TGCAGCGTGTACCCCGAAGAGACCCAGTACTTC.

The count of this clone is one. The chain joins TRBV9 to TRBJ2-7; D remains ambiguous. Trimming removed 0 bases from V and 5 bases from J, with 3 bases in between. CDR1 and CDR2 from the germline V gene are SGDLS and YYNGEE. The CDR3 totals 11 residues. CDR3 sequence: CASSVGDEQYF. The DNA for the CDR3 is TGTGCCAGCAGCGTAGGAGACGAGCAGTACTTC. The full variable domain, rest sourced from reference TRBV9 and TRBJ2-7, is DSGVTQTPKHLITATGQRVTLRCSPRSGDLSVYWYQQSLDQGLQFLIQYYNGEERAKGNILERFSAQQFPDLHSELNLSSLELGDSALYFCASSVGDEQYFGPGTRLTVT.

The chain has TRBV5-6 and TRBJ2-7; 7 nucleotides line up with TRBD1. V lost 4 bases to trimming and J lost 2 bases; unmatched junction nucleotides: 3. The CDR3 contains 13 residues. Germline loops: CDR1 SGHDT, CDR2 YYEEEE. The CDR3 DNA reads TGTGCCAGCAGCCAAGGGACAGCCTACGAGCAGTACTTC. It specifies CASSQGTAYEQYF.

The chain couples TRBV27 to TRBJ2-3; TRBD2 is a possible D gene (6 bases). Trimming stripped 10 bases from V and 0 bases from J, with 11 bases between. Germline CDR1 and CDR2: MNHEY and SMNVEV (reference sequence). CDR3 length: 13 amino acids. CDR3 in amino acids: CATRRGSTDTQYF. DNA for the CDR3: TGTGCCACCCGGCGGGGAAGCACAGATACGCAGTATTTT.

The chain combines TRBV11-2 with TRBJ1-1; D is undetermined. Trimming removed 1 base from V and 8 bases from J, with 5 bases in between. CDR1 and CDR2 from the germline V gene are SGHAT and FQNNGV. This CDR3 is 11 amino acids long. The CDR3 loop is CASSLAQEAFF. The CDR3 coding sequence is TGTGCCAGCAGCTTAGCCCAAGAAGCTTTCTTT. The variable domain in full, completed from reference TRBV11-2 and TRBJ1-1, reads EAGVAQSPRYKIIEKRQSVAFWCNPISGHATLYWYQQILGQGPKLLIQFQNNGVVDDSQLPKDRFSAERLKGVDSTLKIQPAKLEDSAVYLCASSLAQEAFFGQGTRLTVV.

The chain has TRBV5-1 and TRBJ2-7; D tentatively reads TRBD1 or TRBD2 (5 bases each). Germline lookup yields CDR1 SGHRS and CDR2 YFSETQ. Trimming stripped 6 bases from V and 3 bases from J, with 22 bases between. This CDR3 is 16 amino acids long. In nucleotides, the CDR3 is TGCGCCAGCACCGCCGGGACGCCCGTGGGGGACTACGAGCAGTACTTC. Its translation is CASTAGTPVGDYEQYF. The complete variable domain, with remaining parts taken from reference TRBV5-1 and TRBJ2-7, reads KAGVTQTPRYLIKTRGQQVTLSCSPISGHRSVSWYQQTPGQGLQFLFEYFSETQRNKGNFPGRFSGRQFSNSRSEMNVSTLELGDSALYLCASTAGTPVGDYEQYFGPGTRLTVT.

The sample holds one count of this clone. The junction differs from germline at one of its ends, possibly a read error. The chain links TRBV29-1 to TRBJ1-2; D gene unclear. The CDR3 totals 12 residues. Germline CDR1 and CDR2: SQVTM and ANQGSEA. CDR3 DNA sequence: TGCAGCGTGGGAGAGAGGACGGCTGAAGTCGCCTTC. Protein: CSVGERTAEVAF.

This chain connects TRBV6-6 to TRBJ1-1, with no clear D. Trimming removed 2 bases at V and 0 bases at J, with 7 bases between. The germline gives CDR1 MNHNY, CDR2 SVGAGI (reference sequence). The CDR3 extends over 14 amino acids. CDR3 sequence: CASSYEEMNTEAFF. CDR3 bases: TGTGCCAGCAGTTACGAGGAGATGAACACTGAAGCTTTCTTT.

This clone was recorded only once. The CDR3 DNA follows: TGCGCCAGCAGCTTGGGCCCAGGTTACAATCAGCCCCAGCATTTT. Translated, it gives CASSLGPGYNQPQHF. V gene TRBV5-1 combines with J gene TRBJ1-5; D gene ambiguous. V was cut by 0 bases and J by 3 bases, with 10 bases left in between. CDR3 length equals 15 residues. The germline CDR1 and CDR2 sequences are SGHRS and YFSETQ.

The CDR3 sequence: CASRPGQADIYEQYF. CDR3 DNA: TGTGCCAGCAGACCCGGACAGGCGGACATCTACGAGCAGTACTTC. The chain links TRBV5-5 to TRBJ2-7, with TRBD1 matching over 7 bases. The CDR3 extends over 15 amino acids. With 5 bases clipped from V and 3 bases from J, the junction kept 11 bases outside the gene matches. CDR1 is SGHKS, CDR2 YYEKEE, per germline (reference sequence).

This clone was counted once. The chain combines TRBV11-3 with TRBJ2-1; a weak D match, TRBD2 (5 bases). This CDR3 is 15 amino acids long. Trimming pared 1 base from V and 0 bases from J, leaving 7 bases between. Germline assignment: CDR1 SGHNT and CDR2 YENEEA. The DNA of the CDR3 is TGTGCCAGCAGCTTAGGAACTAGCTCCTACAATGAGCAGTTCTTC. Protein product: CASSLGTSSYNEQFF.

The chain employs TRBV7-3 and TRBJ2-5; tentatively, D is TRBD1 or TRBD2 (6 bases each). The germline CDR1 and CDR2 sequences are SGHTA and FQGTGA. The CDR3 is 14 amino acids. V lost 2 bases, J lost 4 bases, and 11 bases lay in between. The CDR3 DNA reads TGTGCCAGCAGCTTAGTGGGGGGCTTAGAGACCCAGTACTTC. Translation: CASSLVGGLETQYF.

The rearrangement joins TRBV18 to TRBJ1-6; D is possibly TRBD1 (5 bases). The V gene lost 3 bases and the J gene lost 8 bases, with 11 bases spanning the gap. CDR3 length equals 14 residues. Germline CDR1 and CDR2: KGHSH and LQKENI. The CDR3 DNA reads as TGTGCCAGCTCACCGAGGGGCGAGGATTCACCCCTCCACTTT. Its protein product is CASSPRGEDSPLHF. Supplemented by reference TRBV18 and TRBJ1-6, the full variable domain reads NAGVMQNPRHLVRRRGQEARLRCSPMKGHSHVYWYRQLPEEGLKFMVYLQKENIIDESGMPKERFSAEFPKEGPSILRIQQVVRGDSAAYFCASSPRGEDSPLHFGNGTRLTVT.

The J gene is TRBJ2-2, the V gene TRBV5-1; D possibly corresponds to TRBD1 (6 bases). This CDR3 comprises 14 residues. V lost 4 bases and J lost 5, with 12 bases in between. Germline V gene sequence: CDR1 SGHRS, CDR2 YFSETQ. The CDR3 is CASSPGQSTGELFF. The CDR3 DNA reads TGCGCCAGCAGCCCAGGACAGTCTACCGGGGAGCTGTTTTTT. Supplemented by reference TRBV5-1 and TRBJ2-2, the full variable domain reads KAGVTQTPRYLIKTRGQQVTLSCSPISGHRSVSWYQQTPGQGLQFLFEYFSETQRNKGNFPGRFSGRQFSNSRSEMNVSTLELGDSALYLCASSPGQSTGELFFGEGSRLTVL.